This T cell receptor beta chain appears in the sequencing data of a study of control samples from healthy donors and cancer patients. The method was immunoSEQ multiplex PCR; TCRdb's version includes in-frame clones alone and lacks a portion of them. This table has about 120,000 clones, approximately 92% appearing once. Per the germline V gene, CDR1 is SGHRS and CDR2 is YFSETQ. The trim removed 2 bases at V and 4 bases at J, leaving 5 bases unmatched. This CDR3 region has 14 residues. The sequencing input was PBMCs. This receptor was identified in an older man with head and neck cancer. This chain joins TRBV5-1 and TRBJ2-7; 8 bases are a match to TRBD2. The CDR3 coding sequence is TGCGCCAGCAGCTTATCCAGCGGGGGTTACGAGCAGTACTTC. Translating gives CASSLSSGGYEQYF.